This T cell receptor beta chain was sequenced for a study of cytomegalovirus exposure and HLA in healthy donors. Study details: Within an early data release were approximately 85 million unique TCRs drawn from HLA-typed donors.

The PCR made use of 60 Vbeta and 13 Jbeta primers. Clones were read by immunoSEQ multiplex PCR, and TCRdb kept only the in-frame ones, dropping some. The sample has approximately 120,000 clones, around 77% seen once. This CDR3 is 14 amino acids long. The V end was cut by 4 bases, the J end by 6 bases, with 14 bases between. Germline assignment: CDR1 SGHNT and CDR2 YENEEA. This clone has more than one count but fewer than ten. Its antigen is not known. Study outcomes and limitations: Versus the approximately 700-donor mean, an Asian-associated ancestry cluster reportedly showed fewer N-insertions in a later analysis.

The study sampled nominally healthy donors, though unrecorded immune exposures were likely. Sequenced input: PBMCs. This sequence was found in a man aged 45 to 65 in good health and CMV-seronegative. The V and J genes are TRBV11-3 and TRBJ2-3; a weak D match, TRBD2 (6 bases). CDR3 amino acids: CASSSPREADTQYF. CDR3 DNA: TGTGCCAGCAGCTCCCCGAGGGAGGCGGATACGCAGTATTTT.